This TCR beta chain was captured by sequencing in a study of tumor-infiltrating lymphocytes in primary liver carcinoma. Study-level background: Through surgical resection, the patients' primary liver carcinoma was treated.

Findings and caveats of the study: Significantly larger top-250-clone fractions were found in tumors than in blood (p = 0.039). Paired tumor-adjacent and tumor-blood samples overlapped less than tumor region pairs did.

Starting from around 0.45 ug of total RNA, TCR beta cDNA was produced with a primer in the constant region. Slightly modified ARM-PCR, run as three nested multiplex PCR rounds, produced the TCR beta libraries. TRBV1-TRBV30 forward primers and a C-beta reverse primer were used in the first two PCR rounds, which each ran for approximately 10 cycles. TCRdb used MiXCR to reprocess the multiplex PCR reads, holding one entry per CDR3 protein. The table shows around 330,000 distinct CDR3 sequences, with around three fifths occurring only once. This clonotype has a handful of counts. Antigen unknown. Out of unsorted whole blood came the blood RNA, and germline DNA was extracted as well. CDR3 length: 15 residues. The V end was cut by 7 bases, the J end by 4 bases, with 17 bases between. Germline loops: CDR1 LGHNT, CDR2 FRNRAP.

The V gene is TRBV12-5, the J gene TRBJ1-5; D is uncertain. The source of this sequence is a woman aged 30 to 39 with primary liver carcinoma and hepatitis B virus infection. Sequenced input: peripheral blood. The CDR3 reads CASAVFSSGNQPQHF. CDR3 in DNA: TGTGCTAGTGCCGTTTTTTCGTCCGGGAATCAGCCCCAGCATTTT.